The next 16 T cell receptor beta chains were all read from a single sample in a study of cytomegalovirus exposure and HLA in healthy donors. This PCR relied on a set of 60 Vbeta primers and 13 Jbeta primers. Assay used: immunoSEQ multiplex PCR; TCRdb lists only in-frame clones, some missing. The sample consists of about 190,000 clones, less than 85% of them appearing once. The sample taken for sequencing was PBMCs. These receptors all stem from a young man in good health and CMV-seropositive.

This chain's CDR3 is CASSPLTSGGAYEQYF. The CDR3 DNA reads TGTGCCAGCAGCCCCCTGACTAGCGGGGGGGCTTACGAGCAGTACTTC. This chain connects TRBV11-2 to TRBJ2-7, with 14 positions matching TRBD2. The CDR3 length is 16 residues. Germline lookup yields CDR1 SGHAT and CDR2 FQNNGV. J gave up 4 bases and V 5 bases, and 7 bases lay outside the gene matches.

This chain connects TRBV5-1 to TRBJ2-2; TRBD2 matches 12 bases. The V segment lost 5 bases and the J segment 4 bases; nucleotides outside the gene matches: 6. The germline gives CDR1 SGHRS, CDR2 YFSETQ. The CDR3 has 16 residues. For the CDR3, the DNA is TGCGCCAGCAGGTCCGAGGGACTAGCGGGCACCGGGGAGCTGTTTTTT. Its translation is CASRSEGLAGTGELFF.

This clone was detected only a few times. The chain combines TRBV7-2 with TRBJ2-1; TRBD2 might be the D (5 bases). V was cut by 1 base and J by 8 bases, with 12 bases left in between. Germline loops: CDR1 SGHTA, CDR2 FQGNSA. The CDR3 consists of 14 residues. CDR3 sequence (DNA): TGTGCCAGCAGCTTAGGTTGGGTGAGGGATGAGCAGTTCTTC. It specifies CASSLGWVRDEQFF.

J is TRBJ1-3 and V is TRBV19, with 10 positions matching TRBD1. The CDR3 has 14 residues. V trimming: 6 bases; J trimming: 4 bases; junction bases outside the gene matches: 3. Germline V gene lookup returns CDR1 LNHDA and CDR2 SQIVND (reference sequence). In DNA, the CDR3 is TGTGCCAGTAGCGACAGGGGGCTAGGAAACACCATATATTTT. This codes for CASSDRGLGNTIYF.

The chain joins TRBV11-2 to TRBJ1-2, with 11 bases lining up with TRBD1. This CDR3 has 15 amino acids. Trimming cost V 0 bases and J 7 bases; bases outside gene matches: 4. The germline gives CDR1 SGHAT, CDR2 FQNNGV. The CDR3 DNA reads TGTGCCAGCAGCTTAGAGGACAGGGGGCTGCTTGGCTACACCTTC. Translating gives CASSLEDRGLLGYTF.

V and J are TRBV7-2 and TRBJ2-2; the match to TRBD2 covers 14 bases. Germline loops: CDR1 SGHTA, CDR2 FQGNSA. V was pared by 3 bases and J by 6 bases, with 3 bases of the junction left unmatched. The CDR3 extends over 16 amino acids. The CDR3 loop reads CASSLTSGRAPGELFF. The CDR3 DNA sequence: TGTGCCAGCAGCTTGACTAGCGGGAGGGCCCCCGGGGAGCTGTTTTTT.

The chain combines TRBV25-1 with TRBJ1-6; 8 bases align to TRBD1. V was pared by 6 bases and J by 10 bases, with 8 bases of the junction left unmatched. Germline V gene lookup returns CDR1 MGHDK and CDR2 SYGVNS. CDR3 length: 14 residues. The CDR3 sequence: CASSQTGVHSPLHF. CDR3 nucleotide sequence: TGTGCCAGCAGCCAGACAGGGGTACACTCACCCCTCCACTTT.

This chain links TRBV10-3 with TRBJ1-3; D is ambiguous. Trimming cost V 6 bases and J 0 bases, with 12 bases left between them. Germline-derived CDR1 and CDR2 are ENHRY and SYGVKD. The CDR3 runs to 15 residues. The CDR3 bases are TGTGCCATCAGGGCAACGGAGATCTCTGGAAACACCATATATTTT. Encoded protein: CAIRATEISGNTIYF.

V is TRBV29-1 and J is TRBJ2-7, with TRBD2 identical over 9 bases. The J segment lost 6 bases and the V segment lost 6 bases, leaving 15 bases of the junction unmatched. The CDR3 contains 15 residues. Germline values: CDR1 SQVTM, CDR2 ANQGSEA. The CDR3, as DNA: TGCAGCGTCGAGAGGGGTAGCGGGAGCTCTCGCGAGCAGTACTTC. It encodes CSVERGSGSSREQYF.

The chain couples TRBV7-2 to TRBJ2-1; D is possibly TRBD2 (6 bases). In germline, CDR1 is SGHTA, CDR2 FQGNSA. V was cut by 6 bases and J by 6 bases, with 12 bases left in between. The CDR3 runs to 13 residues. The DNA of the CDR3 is TGTGCCAGCAGTTTTATGGGGGGCAATGAGCAGTTCTTC. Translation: CASSFMGGNEQFF.

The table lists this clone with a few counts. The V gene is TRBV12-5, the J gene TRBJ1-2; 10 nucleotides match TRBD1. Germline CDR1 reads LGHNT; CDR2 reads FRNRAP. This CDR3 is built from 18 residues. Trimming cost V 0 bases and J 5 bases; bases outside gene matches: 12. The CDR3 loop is CASGLVATGGERGYGYTF. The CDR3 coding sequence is TGTGCTAGTGGTTTGGTAGCGACAGGGGGCGAAAGAGGTTATGGCTACACCTTC. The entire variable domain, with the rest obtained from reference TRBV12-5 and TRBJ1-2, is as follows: DARVTQTPRHKVTEMGQEVTMRCQPILGHNTVFWYRQTMMQGLELLAYFRNRAPLDDSGMPKDRFSAEMPDATLATLKIQPSEPRDSAVYFCASGLVATGGERGYGYTFGSGTRLTVV.

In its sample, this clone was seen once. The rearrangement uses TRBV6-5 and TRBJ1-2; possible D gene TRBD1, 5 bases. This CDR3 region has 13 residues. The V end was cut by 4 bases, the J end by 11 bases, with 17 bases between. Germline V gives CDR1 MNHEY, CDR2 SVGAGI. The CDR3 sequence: CASSSLLAGMYTF. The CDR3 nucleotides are TGTGCCAGCAGTTCCCTTCTGGCAGGGATGTACACCTTC.

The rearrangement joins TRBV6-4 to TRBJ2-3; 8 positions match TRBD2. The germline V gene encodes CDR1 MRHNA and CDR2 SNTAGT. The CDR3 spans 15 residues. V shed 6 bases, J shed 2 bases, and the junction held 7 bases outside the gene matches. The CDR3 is CASSHSGVNTDTQYF. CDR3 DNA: TGTGCCAGCAGCCATAGCGGGGTAAACACAGATACGCAGTATTTT.

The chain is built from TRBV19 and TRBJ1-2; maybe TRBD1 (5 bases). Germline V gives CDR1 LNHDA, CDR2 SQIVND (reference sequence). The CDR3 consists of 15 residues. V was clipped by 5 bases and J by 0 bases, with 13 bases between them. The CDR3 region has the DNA TGTGCCAGTAGTGTTTCCAGGGTCGCTAACTATGGCTACACCTTC. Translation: CASSVSRVANYGYTF.

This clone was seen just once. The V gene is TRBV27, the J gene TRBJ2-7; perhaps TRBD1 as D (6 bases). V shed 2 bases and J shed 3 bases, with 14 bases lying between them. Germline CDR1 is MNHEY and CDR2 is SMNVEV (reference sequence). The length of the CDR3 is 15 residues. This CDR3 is CASSLLGAGSYEQYF. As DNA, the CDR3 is TGTGCCAGCAGTTTACTGGGGGCAGGGAGCTACGAGCAGTACTTC.

DNA of the CDR3: TGTGCCAGCAGCGTAGGACAGGGAAGGTCGGGCGAGCAGTACTTC. Translating gives CASSVGQGRSGEQYF. The chain carries TRBV9 and TRBJ2-7, with 7 nucleotides matching TRBD1. The ends lost 0 bases at V and 6 bases at J; junction bases unmatched: 9. The CDR3 runs to 15 residues. Germline CDR1 and CDR2: SGDLS and YYNGEE.